This T cell receptor beta chain was observed in a study of metastatic and nonmetastatic thyroid tumors. For the study at large: Repertoire data that came from the blood and tumor or nodule tissue of malignant and benign thyroid patients were compared. Study-wide findings and caveats: It was reported that TCR beta diversity was significantly higher in malignant thyroid tumors than benign nodules, in blood and tumor.

As processed by the authors: Differences in CDR3 between clinicopathological groups were drawn on to build a classifier intended to discriminate distant-metastatic papillary thyroid cancer patients. TCRdb re-processed the PCR reads through MiXCR. The V and J calls reflect TCRdb's pipeline rather than the authors' work. The sample yields some 52,000 clones, about a sixth seen once. This clone was counted once. Antigen: not known. No treatment of any kind had been given to any patient before thyroid surgery. Germline V gene sequence: CDR1 SGHTA, CDR2 FQGTGA. The CDR3 is 13 amino acids. The V end lost 5 bases, the J end lost 4 bases, and 12 bases lay between the germline ends.

The specimen was blood. This rearrangement joins TRBV7-3 to TRBJ2-7; tentative D call: TRBD1 (5 bases). The receptor comes from a female donor with papillary thyroid cancer or a benign thyroid nodule (not recorded which). Some clones in this sample may be carry-over from other donors' samples. The CDR3 here is CASSQTRAYEQYF. In nucleotides, the CDR3 is TGTGCCAGCAGCCAAACCAGGGCTTACGAGCAGTACTTC.